This T cell receptor (beta chain) was identified in a study of blood T cells in healthy people across ages (dated by TCRdb to 2014 to 2015). In the study overall: In model experiments, template switching captured about one uniquely barcoded TCR beta cDNA molecule for every two T cells. Donors of different ages were randomly distributed across sequencing lanes to avoid experimental bias. Using deep sequencing normalized with unique cDNA molecular identifiers, the study measured how TCR beta repertoire diversity changes with age. The donors were divided into four age groups: young (average 16 years), middle-aged (almost 40), aged (under 70) and long-lived (roughly 88). For two donors (one aged 18 to 30 and one aged 80 or older), the study analyzed two additional independent replicas of 1 million unique cDNA reads from the same blood draw.

The paper's findings and limits, for the study overall: Observed TCR beta diversity per million T cells fell roughly linearly with age, and a significant reduction was already apparent by age around 40. A strong correlation was found between observed TCR beta diversity and the percentage of naive T cells measured by flow cytometry. Bulk unsorted PBMC profiling prevented conclusive comparison of naive and antigen-experienced compartments. Compared with the aged group, the long-lived group had more naive CD4+ T cells, fewer expanded clones and increased TCR diversity, suggesting age selection. Estimates of total diversity based on one million sequenced T cells were regarded as lower bounds and as underestimates. Because donor CMV infection status was unknown, age-related changes in expanded clonotypes were potentially confounded.

Library prep was done by 5' RACE. Sequencing instrument: Illumina HiSeq 2500. A second PCR of about 6 to 12 cycles was run with a J-beta primer mix and a sample-barcoded 5' primer. A template-switch 5' adaptor carrying 12 random nucleotides introduced a unique molecular identifier onto each TCR beta cDNA molecule. Each sample yielded at least 2.5 million CDR3-containing paired-end reads. First-strand cDNA was synthesized from all RNA with the Mint cDNA synthesis kit, primed by a TRBC-specific oligonucleotide. Following uracil-DNA glycosylase treatment, all cDNA underwent a first 18-cycle PCR with the universal primers M1SS and BC2_uni_R. Concerning the study's data processing: For normalization, 1 million high-quality reads, each with a distinct molecular identifier, were randomly selected from each sample. Reads sharing molecular identifiers were discarded rather than binned into consensus sequences. MiTCR, with a Q25 quality threshold and the strictest error-elimination algorithm, was used for CDR3 identification, clonotype clustering and error correction. A nonparametric unseen species model using Euler transformation provided a lower-bound estimate of total TCR beta diversity. TCRdb reworked the public reads: Q25 trimming with fastp, MiXCR clone assembly, productive beta chains retained. Each CDR3 protein gets just one entry, which takes the most common genes and DNA from the rows behind it. These V and J calls derive from TCRdb rather than the authors' analysis. The sample table lists about 1,800,000 distinct CDR3 sequences, 28% of them with a count of one. More than 6% of the sample belongs to the ten largest clones.

The CDR3 spans 15 residues, from the cysteine through the phenylalanine. Only CDR3 DNA is held: 45 bases, read in frame from base 1. The trim is 3 bases for V and 4 bases for J, with a gap of 13 bases between the germline ends. As encoded in the germline V gene (reference sequence), CDR1 is SEHNR while CDR2 is FQNEAQ. The approximately 39 donors, aged roughly 6 to 95 years, were systemically healthy Caucasian individuals from Russia. Each donor gave 9 to 10 milliliters of peripheral blood, collected into EDTA-treated Vacutainer tubes. Ficoll-Paque density-gradient centrifugation was used to isolate PBMCs, with at least 6 million per sample. Trizol reagent was used to extract total RNA from the PBMCs, yielding at least 6 micrograms per sample. Naive CD45RAhigh/CD27high T cell percentages were measured by flow cytometry on a PBMC aliquot from every donor. To note about this clonotype: The target of this receptor is not known. Base quality data are lacking; no much larger clone is found one base away.

The TCR was taken from a woman in her twenties or thirties in good health. The chain joins TRBV7-9 to TRBJ2-1; tentative D gene TRBD2, with 5 bases matching. The sequenced material came from blood. CDR3 sequence: CASSLTTKDYNEQFF. In nucleotides, the sequence is TGTGCCAGCAGCTTGACTACCAAAGATTACAATGAGCAGTTCTTC.